This record covers a single TCR beta chain. Its antigen is as yet unknown. The Oncomine TCR Beta short-read assay was what sequenced the DNA obtained from cultured CD4+ T cells. It was cultured CD4+ T cells from which genomic DNA was extracted. TCRdb ran MiXCR on the PCR reads and lists one entry per CDR3 protein. The data show 15,000 to 20,000 distinct CDR3 sequences, with around half seen just once and 4.5% to 5.5% held by the top ten. This CDR3 comprises 13 residues. J gave up 6 bases and V 6 bases, and 6 bases lay outside the gene matches. Germline V gene lookup returns CDR1 SGHVS and CDR2 FQNEAQ. Documented treatment: approximately 9-day PBMC culture with coronavirus spike peptide pools or control peptides (ViraFEST assay). PCR-confirmed positives ranged from March to December 2020, preceding US Alpha, Beta and Delta variants. The sample comes from a study of vaccination and CD4 T cells after COVID-19.

General observations from the study: The rise in median SARS-CoV-2-reactive clonotypes, from around 19 to 38, was not significant.

The specimen was CD4+ T cells from blood, cultured in vitro, collected before SARS-CoV-2 vaccination. The receptor comes from a human donor who had recovered from COVID-19. The gene calls are TRBV7-8 and TRBJ1-1, with 8 bases identical to TRBD1. The CDR3 loop reads CASRRQGFAEAFF. Here the CDR3 DNA reads TGTGCCAGCAGACGACAGGGGTTCGCTGAAGCTTTCTTT.